This TCR beta chain was sequenced in a study of cytomegalovirus exposure and HLA in healthy donors. Whole-study results and caveats: Presence/absence analyses supposed approximately even sequencing depth among donors. It was approximately 170 TCR beta chains that were listed as cytomegalovirus-associated. DRB1 had the most TCR associations and HLA-C the fewest, a later analysis found, with rates varying by HLA locus.

Comment on this clone: The target antigen is unknown.

Trimming removed 8 bases at V and 4 bases at J, with 16 bases between. CDR3 size: 14 residues. Germline V gene data show CDR1 as MNHEY and CDR2 as SMNVEV (reference sequence). Vbeta (60) and Jbeta (13) primers were used in the PCR. Using immunoSEQ multiplex PCR, the repertoire was profiled, and TCRdb retains in-frame clones only, with some absent. The repertoire holds over 100,000 clones, about 61% seen once, with roughly 2.2% in the top ten. The clonotype originates from a young woman in good health and CMV-seronegative. The sequenced sample was PBMCs. J is TRBJ2-3 and V is TRBV27; no reliable D call. CDR3 protein: CASSQQSIPDTQYF. CDR3 in DNA: TGTGCCAGCTCCCAACAGAGTATTCCAGATACGCAGTATTTT.